This T cell receptor beta chain was identified in a study of T cells after yellow fever vaccination. Per germline, CDR1 SNHLY and CDR2 FYNNEI. This CDR3 spans 11 amino acids. Trimming removed 7 bases from V and 2 bases from J, with 4 bases in between. TCRdb re-derived calls from the 5' RACE reads in MiXCR, one entry per CDR3 protein. The data hold about 320,000 distinct CDR3 sequences, with over 3.5% observed a single time. This specimen consisted of PBMCs, obtained 15 days after the yellow fever booster vaccination. The sequence came from a man aged 18 to 29 who received the YFV17D yellow fever vaccine. This rearrangement joins TRBV2 to TRBJ2-3; D is unresolved. The CDR3 DNA follows: TGTGCCAGCATGGCCACAGATACGCAGTATTTT. Translation gives CASMATDTQYF.